Included here is one TCR beta chain sequence, with context. Its antigen is not identified. The source of the sample is a study of cytomegalovirus exposure and HLA in healthy donors. Findings and limits, study-wide: A later analysis linked a missense variant in DCLRE1C to the trimming of TCR beta V and J genes. CMV serostatus was the sole immune exposure data available. Sequencing had likely introduced a cluster of highly shared sequence variants as an artifact. In a later analysis, TCR association rates varied by HLA locus: DRB1 most, HLA-C fewest.

Germline assignment: CDR1 SNHLY and CDR2 FYNNEI. The CDR3 extends over 13 amino acids. V was cut by 7 bases and J by 3 bases, with 10 bases left in between. The PCR had 60 Vbeta and 13 Jbeta primers. Using immunoSEQ multiplex PCR, the repertoire was profiled, and TCRdb retains in-frame clones only, with some absent. The data hold under 150,000 clones, with about 70% observed a single time. The TCR was taken from an older woman in good health and CMV-seropositive. The specimen was PBMCs. The chain combines TRBV2 with TRBJ1-5; D not resolved. The CDR3 DNA reads TGTGCCAGCAAGTGGGAGAACAATCAGCCCCAGCATTTT. Residues: CASKWENNQPQHF. Drawing the rest from reference TRBV2 and TRBJ1-5, the complete variable domain is EPEVTQTPSHQVTQMGQEVILRCVPISNHLYFYWYRQILGQKVEFLVSFYNNEISEKSEIFDDQFSVERPDGSNFTLKIRSTKLEDSAMYFCASKWENNQPQHFGDGTRLSIL.